The 30 T cell receptor beta chains given below trace back to one sample, sequenced in a study of blood T cell repertoires in COVID-19. Sequencing used immunoSEQ multiplex PCR; TCRdb keeps in-frame clones, though not all of them. This sample carries over 200,000 clones, roughly 88% of them seen once, and the ten largest clones take 1.4% to 1.5%. Sequencing was performed on peripheral blood. The receptors come from a man younger than 35 with active or convalescent COVID-19.

The J gene is TRBJ1-2, the V gene TRBV6-5; 7 bases line up with TRBD1. The trim removed 4 bases at V and 7 bases at J, leaving 6 bases unmatched. Germline V gene data show CDR1 as MNHEY and CDR2 as SVGAGI. This CDR3 contains 13 residues. The CDR3 loop reads CASSSQGGVGYTF. The DNA of the CDR3 is TGTGCCAGCAGTTCCCAGGGGGGCGTTGGCTACACCTTC.

This chain joins TRBV19 and TRBJ2-7; 8 positions match TRBD2. Trimming took 7 bases from V and 1 from J; bases not matched to a gene: 15. The CDR3 has 17 residues. Germline lookup yields CDR1 LNHDA and CDR2 SQIVND (reference sequence). CDR3 loop: CASTPGTSGVASYEQYF. In DNA form, the CDR3 reads TGTGCCAGTACCCCCGGAACTAGCGGAGTCGCGTCCTACGAGCAGTACTTC.

This clone was seen just once. J is TRBJ1-2 and V is TRBV3-1 (or the pseudogene TRBV3-2); perhaps TRBD1 as D (5 bases). This CDR3 is 12 amino acids long. Germline CDR1 LGHDT, CDR2 YNNKEL (reference sequence). The ends were cut back, 5 bases at V and 6 bases at J, with 10 bases in the middle. The DNA for the CDR3 is TGTGCCAGCAGCGCGGGGGACCATGGCTACACCTTC. This codes for CASSAGDHGYTF.

The chain carries TRBV5-1 and TRBJ2-5, with 12 bases aligning to TRBD2. Germline CDR1 reads SGHRS; CDR2 reads YFSETQ. This CDR3 region has 15 residues. The junction had 3 bases not matched to a gene; V was cut back by 4 bases and J by 2 bases. CDR3 sequence: CASSNGTSGQETQYF. CDR3 DNA: TGCGCCAGCAGCAACGGGACTAGCGGGCAAGAGACCCAGTACTTC.

There are a few counts of this clone. The chain employs TRBV28 and TRBJ2-2, with TRBD1 matching over 8 bases. CDR3 size: 15 residues. Germline loops: CDR1 MDHEN, CDR2 SYDVKM. The V and J ends lost 6 bases and 5 bases, in that order; junction bases with no gene match: 8. CDR3 nucleotide sequence: TGTGCCAGCAGGCCGACAGGGGTATGGACCGGGGAGCTGTTTTTT. It translates to CASRPTGVWTGELFF.

This sequence joins TRBV5-6 and TRBJ1-5; D perhaps matches TRBD1 (5 bases). Germline loops: CDR1 SGHDT, CDR2 YYEEEE. The CDR3 runs 15 residues. The germline V and J ends were trimmed by 4 bases and 3 bases, with 14 bases remaining between them. Written as DNA, the CDR3 is TGTGCCAGCAGCCTACGCGGGGCCAACAATCAGCCCCAGCATTTT. This codes for CASSLRGANNQPQHF.

This clone was recorded once. V usage is TRBV24-1 and J usage is TRBJ1-3; 7 bases agree with TRBD1. This CDR3 comprises 16 residues. In germline, CDR1 is KGHDR, CDR2 SFDVKD. J gave up 2 bases and V 4 bases, and 7 bases lay outside the gene matches. For the CDR3, the DNA is TGTGCCACCAGTGACCCGACCACAGGGGCTGGAAACACCATATATTTT. It is translated as CATSDPTTGAGNTIYF.

The V gene is TRBV30, the J gene TRBJ1-6, with D possibly being TRBD1 (5 bases). The V and J ends lost 8 bases and 0 bases respectively, with 8 bases between them. This CDR3 spans 13 amino acids. Germline CDR1 GTSNPN, CDR2 SVGIG (reference sequence). CDR3 DNA sequence: TGTGCCGGGGGGAGCTCCTATAATTCACCCCTCCACTTT. Amino acids: CAGGSSYNSPLHF. Based on the CDR3 plus reference TRBV30 and TRBJ1-6, the full variable domain is SQTIHQWPATLVQPVGSPLSLECTVEGTSNPNLYWYRQAAGRGLQLLFYSVGIGQISSEVPQNLSASRPQDRQFILSSKKLLLSDSGFYLCAGGSSYNSPLHFGNGTRLTVT.

The V call is TRBV30, the J call TRBJ1-6, with no clear D. The length of the CDR3 is 14 residues. Trimming removed 0 bases from V and 8 bases from J, with 11 bases in between. Germline CDR1 reads GTSNPN; CDR2 reads SVGIG (reference sequence). The CDR3 reads CAWSVLGGDSPLHF. CDR3 in DNA: TGTGCCTGGAGTGTACTGGGCGGGGATTCACCCCTCCACTTT.

This chain links TRBV6-5 with TRBJ2-5, with D perhaps TRBD2 (5 bases). Trimming removed 6 bases at V and 5 bases at J, with 19 bases between. Germline V gene data show CDR1 as MNHEY and CDR2 as SVGAGI. This CDR3 contains 15 residues. In nucleotides, the CDR3 is TGTGCCAGCAGCATCCTTACGGGGAAGAAGGAGACCCAGTACTTC. Translating it yields CASSILTGKKETQYF.

This chain joins TRBV7-9 and TRBJ1-1; perhaps TRBD1 as D (6 bases). Trimming removed 1 base at V and 0 bases at J, with 6 bases between. Germline V gene lookup returns CDR1 SEHNR and CDR2 FQNEAQ (reference sequence). This CDR3 is 14 amino acids long. The CDR3 region has the DNA TGTGCCAGCAGCTTAGGGACAGTGAACACTGAAGCTTTCTTT. It translates to CASSLGTVNTEAFF.

CDR3 amino acids: CASSLVTSGSSKETQYF. For the CDR3, the DNA is TGTGCCAGCAGCTTAGTTACTAGCGGGAGCAGTAAGGAGACCCAGTACTTC. This rearrangement joins TRBV7-8 to TRBJ2-5; 11 bases map to TRBD2. The J segment lost 5 bases and the V segment lost 1 base, leaving 9 bases of the junction unmatched. The CDR3 has 17 amino acids. Germline V gene sequence: CDR1 SGHVS, CDR2 FQNEAQ.

The V gene is TRBV4-3, the J gene TRBJ2-7; D may be TRBD1 (5 bases). Germline V gene sequence: CDR1 LGHNA, CDR2 YSLEER. There are 14 residues in the CDR3. V gave up 0 bases and J gave up 6 bases, with 12 bases separating them. CDR3 DNA sequence: TGCGCCAGCAGCCAAGAGGCAGGGTTCGGCGAGCAGTACTTC. As protein: CASSQEAGFGEQYF.

This chain connects TRBV7-6 to TRBJ2-7, with 9 bases aligning to TRBD2. The CDR3 totals 14 residues. CDR1 is SGHVS, CDR2 FNYEAQ, per germline. V lost 0 bases to trimming and J lost 5 bases; unmatched junction nucleotides: 2. CDR3 coding DNA: TGTGCCAGCAGCTTAGCTAGCGGGAGCCACGAGCAGTACTTC. This encodes CASSLASGSHEQYF.

CDR3 residues: CASSFSGTTTGGYTF. CDR3 DNA: TGTGCCAGCAGTTTCTCAGGTACTACGACGGGTGGCTACACCTTC. The J gene is TRBJ1-2, the V gene TRBV6-5; D gene uncertain. This CDR3 contains 15 residues. From germline, CDR1 is MNHEY and CDR2 SVGAGI. V lost 4 bases and J lost 7, with 19 bases in between.

This clone was observed a handful of times. The rearrangement joins TRBV6-5 to TRBJ1-1; D may be TRBD1 (6 bases). This CDR3 has 11 residues. Germline assignment: CDR1 MNHEY and CDR2 SVGAGI. Trimming took 6 bases from V and 7 from J, leaving 9 bases between them. This chain's CDR3 is CASSIQGEAFF. The DNA for the CDR3 is TGTGCCAGCAGCATACAGGGTGAAGCTTTCTTT.

This clone was seen only a few times. DNA for the CDR3: TGTGCCAGCAGCGTAGAACAAAACACTGAAGCTTTCTTT. This codes for CASSVEQNTEAFF. This chain uses TRBV9 with TRBJ1-1; D is unclear. CDR1 is SGDLS and CDR2 is YYNGEE in the germline V gene. This CDR3 region has 13 residues. V lost 0 bases and J 2 bases, leaving 5 bases between the germline ends.

The chain joins TRBV19 to TRBJ1-4, with 9 bases lining up with TRBD1. V gave up 1 base and J gave up 5 bases; unmatched junction bases: 5. CDR1 LNHDA and CDR2 SQIVND come from the germline V gene (reference sequence). This CDR3 is built from 16 residues. The CDR3 coding sequence is TGTGCCAGTAGTATAGCACACAGGGGGCGGAATGAAAAACTGTTTTTT. Its translation: CASSIAHRGRNEKLFF.

The chain carries TRBV19 and TRBJ1-2, with TRBD1 identical over 8 bases. The length of the CDR3 is 13 residues. From germline, CDR1 is LNHDA and CDR2 SQIVND (reference sequence). Here the CDR3 reads CATPGTGLRGYTF. CDR3 coding DNA: TGTGCGACTCCTGGGACAGGCCTTCGGGGCTACACCTTC.

This sequence joins TRBV18 and TRBJ2-1; a possible D gene is TRBD1 (6 bases). The germline V and J ends were trimmed by 7 bases and 7 bases, with 17 bases remaining between them. The CDR3 consists of 14 residues. From germline, CDR1 is KGHSH and CDR2 LQKENI. The CDR3 here is CASLRTERANEQFF. The CDR3 DNA reads TGTGCCAGCTTACGGACAGAGAGGGCGAATGAGCAGTTCTTC.

This chain links TRBV27 with TRBJ2-7, with TRBD2 matching 7 bases. Looked up from germline, CDR1 is MNHEY and CDR2 is SMNVEV (reference sequence). Trimming at V came to 1 base and at J to 2 bases, leaving 5 bases not matched to a gene. The CDR3 consists of 15 residues. CDR3 sequence: CASSLFLGGTYEQYF. CDR3 sequence (DNA): TGTGCCAGCAGTTTATTTCTCGGGGGGACCTACGAGCAGTACTTC.

V gene TRBV20-1 combines with J gene TRBJ2-3, with a weak D call TRBD2 (6 bases). This CDR3 has 15 residues. CDR1 and CDR2 (germline): DFQATT, SNEGSKA (reference sequence). Deletions cut 3 bases from V and 0 bases from J, with 13 bases between. The CDR3 bases are TGCAGTGCTAGTGTTAGGGACTGGAGCACAGATACGCAGTATTTT. Translation: CSASVRDWSTDTQYF.

The J gene is TRBJ2-1, the V gene TRBV5-1, with 10 positions matching TRBD2. The germline V gene has CDR1 SGHRS and CDR2 YFSETQ. V was pared by 4 bases and J by 5 bases, with 12 bases of the junction left unmatched. The CDR3 is 17 residues long. CDR3 in amino acids: CASSGGGRTSGDNEQFF. In nucleotides, the CDR3 is TGCGCCAGCAGCGGTGGGGGAAGGACTAGCGGAGACAATGAGCAGTTCTTC.

The V gene is TRBV2, the J gene TRBJ2-3, with 14 bases lining up with TRBD2. J was trimmed by 5 bases and V by 5 bases; bases with no gene match: 15. Germline V CDR1 and CDR2: SNHLY, FYNNEI. The CDR3 runs to 19 residues. CDR3 protein: CASSLPGPGLAGAGDTQYF. DNA of the CDR3: TGTGCCAGCAGTCTTCCTGGACCGGGACTAGCGGGAGCTGGAGATACGCAGTATTTT.

The chain recombines TRBV5-6 with TRBJ1-1; perhaps TRBD1 as D (5 bases). The length of the CDR3 is 14 residues. CDR1 and CDR2 from the germline V gene are SGHDT and YYEEEE. V lost 4 bases, J lost 3 bases, and 13 bases lay in between. CDR3 amino acids: CASSQAGGDTEAFF. CDR3 DNA sequence: TGTGCCAGCAGCCAGGCGGGGGGGGACACTGAAGCTTTCTTT. Based on the CDR3 plus reference TRBV5-6 and TRBJ1-1, the full variable domain is DAGVTQSPTHLIKTRGQQVTLRCSPKSGHDTVSWYQQALGQGPQFIFQYYEEEERQRGNFPDRFSGHQFPNYSSELNVNALLLGDSALYLCASSQAGGDTEAFFGQGTRLTVV.

The chain has TRBV5-4 and TRBJ2-1; 10 bases map to TRBD1. Germline CDR1 reads SGHNT; CDR2 reads YYREEE (reference sequence). The V segment lost 5 bases and the J segment 5 bases; nucleotides outside the gene matches: 13. This CDR3 is 17 amino acids long. The CDR3 DNA is TGTGCCAGCAGTTGGTCCCCCGGGACAGGGGCCCACAATGAGCAGTTCTTC. Amino acids: CASSWSPGTGAHNEQFF.

The chain carries TRBV11-1 and TRBJ2-6; TRBD1 is a possible D gene (6 bases). The germline V gene encodes CDR1 SGHAT and CDR2 FQDESV (reference sequence). V gave up 0 bases and J gave up 4 bases, with 10 bases separating them. The CDR3 spans 16 residues. CDR3 nucleotides: TGTGCCAGCAGCTTAGCGGGGGCGAGCGGGGCCAACGTCCTGACTTTC. Translation: CASSLAGASGANVLTF.

The CDR3 spells CASRDRGDTQYF. The DNA for the CDR3 is TGTGCCAGCAGGGACCGGGGGGATACGCAGTATTTT. The J gene is TRBJ2-3, the V gene TRBV27, with D perhaps matching TRBD2 (6 bases). The CDR3 is 12 amino acids. The germline CDR1 and CDR2 sequences are MNHEY and SMNVEV (reference sequence). With 6 bases removed from V and 6 bases from J, the gap between germline ends came to 10 bases.

V and J are TRBV18 and TRBJ1-1, with D unresolved. CDR1 and CDR2 from the germline V gene are KGHSH and LQKENI. There are 15 residues in the CDR3. V was shortened by 4 bases and J by 1 base, with 13 bases between the two germline ends. CDR3 sequence: CASSRAWGGNTEAFF. CDR3 sequence (DNA): TGTGCCAGCTCACGCGCATGGGGAGGGAACACTGAAGCTTTCTTT. The complete variable domain, with remaining parts taken from reference TRBV18 and TRBJ1-1, reads NAGVMQNPRHLVRRRGQEARLRCSPMKGHSHVYWYRQLPEEGLKFMVYLQKENIIDESGMPKERFSAEFPKEGPSILRIQQVVRGDSAAYFCASSRAWGGNTEAFFGQGTRLTVV.

This clone was picked up one time. V gene TRBV3-1 (or the pseudogene TRBV3-2) combines with J gene TRBJ1-5, with a tentative D call TRBD1 (5 bases). CDR1 and CDR2 from the germline V gene are LGHDT and YNNKEL (reference sequence). V was clipped by 2 bases and J by 1 base, with 15 bases between them. The CDR3 totals 17 residues. CDR3 nucleotides: TGTGCCAGCAGCCAAAAGAAGGCAGGGATAAGCAATCAGCCCCAGCATTTT. Its translation: CASSQKKAGISNQPQHF.